This T cell receptor beta chain originates from a study of glioma-infiltrating T cells after dendritic cell vaccination. As for the study in general: Patients had newly diagnosed or recurrent glioblastoma and received dendritic cell vaccines.

This CDR3 is built from 15 residues. Looked up from germline, CDR1 is SGHTA and CDR2 is FQGNSA. V shed 5 bases, J shed 1 base, and the junction held 5 bases outside the gene matches. TCRdb's copy holds only in-frame clones and misses some; the assay was immunoSEQ multiplex PCR. Among 50,000 to 60,000 clones listed, roughly 83% were seen once. Sample time point: after dendritic cell vaccination, including at tumor progression/relapse. Before vaccination, two weeks after the third vaccination, and at progression, PBMC were collected. The TCR sequence derives from a human donor with glioblastoma. The sample consisted of blood, taken after dendritic cell vaccination. J is TRBJ2-7 and V is TRBV7-2; 10 nucleotides agree with TRBD1. The CDR3 spells CASSRGQGFSYEQYF. CDR3 nucleotides: TGTGCCAGCAGCAGGGGACAGGGGTTTTCCTACGAGCAGTACTTC.